This T cell receptor (beta chain) was recorded in a study of blood T cell repertoires in COVID-19. The trim removed 6 bases at V and 2 bases at J, leaving 17 bases unmatched. The CDR3 consists of 18 residues. Original handling: The authors estimated nucleated cell counts from reference gene primer amplification. Measured with immunoSEQ multiplex PCR; TCRdb has only the in-frame clones, and not every one. Clonal size and the V and J genes are those of that table, whereas D and trimming came from the DNA. The data show 250,000 or so clones, roughly 85% seen once. Participants were placed into cohorts based on the clinical history they reported. Exposed enrollees encountered a COVID-19 case at some point within 2 weeks before study entry.

Sequencing input: PBMCs or T cells enriched from blood (not recorded which). The TCR originated in a woman in her forties or fifties who had been exposed to COVID-19. The rearrangement links TRBV6-7 to TRBJ2-3; 7 nucleotides match TRBD2. TRBV6-7 is an open reading frame whose function is uncertain. CDR3 protein: CASRSLYVTSDITDTQYF. DNA for the CDR3: TGTGCCAGCAGGAGCCTCTACGTTACTAGCGATATCACAGATACGCAGTATTTT.